Following are 16 T cell receptor beta chains from one sample sequenced in a study of beta chain features in type 1 diabetes. Whole-study results and caveats: For Type 1 diabetes patients, all four CD4+ subsets carried TCRB CDR3s that were moderately but significantly shorter.

Their specific antigens are unknown. Sequenced material consisted of expressed TCRB transcripts (all of the isolated RNA was reverse transcribed). Profiling relied on immunoSEQ multiplex PCR, and the TCRdb table lists in-frame clones only, not all of them. The sample consists of hundreds of thousands of clones, around 15% of them appearing once. The specimen was naive CD4+ T cells from blood. These receptors all stem from a man aged 18 to 30 with type 1 diabetes.

This clone showed up just a few times. The chain recombines TRBV7-6 with TRBJ2-3; 7 bases agree with TRBD1. With 4 bases clipped from V and 1 base from J, the junction kept 2 bases outside the gene matches. CDR1 is SGHVS, CDR2 FNYEAQ, per germline. The CDR3 loop spans 14 amino acids. Here the CDR3 DNA reads TGTGCCAGCAGCTCAGGGGGAGGCACAGATACGCAGTATTTT. Translated: CASSSGGGTDTQYF.

The rearrangement links TRBV18 to TRBJ1-2; no definite D call. CDR1 KGHSH and CDR2 LQKENI come from the germline V gene. The CDR3 runs to 15 residues. V shed 0 bases and J shed 4 bases, with 12 bases lying between them. The CDR3 DNA follows: TGTGCCAGCTCACCACCGGGCGAAGGTAGCTATGGCTACACCTTC. This encodes CASSPPGEGSYGYTF.

A few counts support this clone. This chain connects TRBV4-2 to TRBJ1-1; a weak D match, TRBD1 (6 bases). Germline V gives CDR1 LGHNA, CDR2 YNFKEQ. Trimming left V 1 base short and J 10 bases short, with 19 bases between. The CDR3 is made up of 15 amino acids. The CDR3 DNA reads TGTGCCAGCAGCCAAGCCGCGGACAGCCAGACGCCAGCTTTCTTT. It translates to CASSQAADSQTPAFF.

This clone was counted a few times. This chain connects TRBV11-2 to TRBJ1-1; D is ambiguous. Germline CDR1 and CDR2: SGHAT and FQNNGV. The germline V and J ends were trimmed by 8 bases and 3 bases, with 10 bases remaining between them. The CDR3 consists of 12 residues. The DNA for the CDR3 is TGTGCCAGCGCCCGGAGATACACTGAAGCTTTCTTT. It encodes CASARRYTEAFF.

This clone was recorded a few times. The rearrangement joins TRBV29-1 to TRBJ1-5; tentatively, D is TRBD1 (5 bases). Germline CDR1 reads SQVTM; CDR2 reads ANQGSEA. The germline V and J ends were trimmed by 8 bases and 2 bases, with 13 bases remaining between them. The CDR3 extends over 13 amino acids. The CDR3 region is CSYKLGGNQPQHF. In DNA, the CDR3 is TGCAGCTATAAATTGGGGGGCAATCAGCCCCAGCATTTT.

This clone was counted only a few times. The J gene is TRBJ2-7, the V gene TRBV6-1; 7 bases align to TRBD2. V shed 5 bases, J shed 3 bases, and the junction held 7 bases outside the gene matches. The CDR3 contains 14 residues. Germline values: CDR1 MNHNS, CDR2 SASEGT. CDR3 region: CASSTTGGSYEQYF. In DNA form, the CDR3 reads TGTGCCAGCAGTACAACGGGGGGAAGCTACGAGCAGTACTTC.

V and J are TRBV5-4 and TRBJ2-1; no reliable D call. This CDR3 has 11 residues. Germline V CDR1 and CDR2: SGHNT, YYREEE (reference sequence). V gave up 1 base and J gave up 10 bases, with 6 bases separating them. Here the CDR3 reads CASSLMEEQFF. The CDR3 bases are TGTGCCAGCAGCTTGATGGAGGAGCAGTTCTTC.

This chain joins TRBV29-1 and TRBJ1-4, with D possibly being TRBD1 (5 bases). Trimming shortened V by 3 bases and J by 10 bases, and 15 bases separated the two germline ends. The germline V gene has CDR1 SQVTM and CDR2 ANQGSEA. This CDR3 is 13 amino acids long. The DNA of the CDR3 is TGCAGCGTTGAGGTCGGGTGGAGGGGAAAACTGTTTTTT. It yields the protein CSVEVGWRGKLFF.

The chain links TRBV29-1 to TRBJ2-5; D is possibly TRBD2 (5 bases). The ends were cut back, 4 bases at V and 5 bases at J, with 14 bases in the middle. The CDR3 runs 13 residues. CDR1 is SQVTM, CDR2 ANQGSEA, per germline. The CDR3 region is CSVGGGQGETQYF. As DNA, the CDR3 is TGCAGCGTTGGCGGCGGGCAAGGGGAGACCCAGTACTTC.

This clone came up a few times. The CDR3 bases are TGTGCCAGCACCTGGGTCAGATACACTGAAGCTTTCTTT. Residues: CASTWVRYTEAFF. This chain joins TRBV6-1 and TRBJ1-1; no clear D gene. Between the trimmed V and J ends, which lost 7 bases and 3 bases, there was a span of 12 bases. Germline V gives CDR1 MNHNS, CDR2 SASEGT. This CDR3 is 13 amino acids long.

This clone was counted a few times. Other DNA variants within this sample encode the same CDR3. The J gene is TRBJ1-6, the V gene TRBV28; 7 nucleotides agree with TRBD1. J lost 5 bases, V lost 2 bases, and 3 bases had no gene match. CDR1 and CDR2 (germline): MDHEN, SYDVKM. The CDR3 runs to 15 residues. CDR3 DNA sequence: TGTGCCAGCAGTTTACTCGACAGGGATAATTCACCCCTCCACTTT. It specifies CASSLLDRDNSPLHF.

The chain joins TRBV30 to TRBJ1-1; the match to TRBD1 covers 12 bases. The germline V gene encodes CDR1 GTSNPN and CDR2 SVGIG (reference sequence). The CDR3 totals 18 residues. The V and J ends lost 7 bases and 5 bases, in that order; junction bases with no gene match: 20. The CDR3 protein is CASHPGGQGASRWTEAFF. CDR3 coding DNA: TGTGCCTCTCACCCGGGGGGACAGGGGGCGTCCCGGTGGACTGAAGCTTTCTTT.

This clone came up a few times. This chain uses TRBV2 with TRBJ1-4; TRBD1 agrees at 9 bases. V dropped 3 bases and J dropped 7; count of bases not matched to a gene: 3. The CDR3 contains 14 residues. Germline CDR1 SNHLY, CDR2 FYNNEI. CDR3 protein: CASSEDRGGEKLFF. The CDR3 DNA reads TGTGCCAGCAGTGAGGACAGGGGTGGTGAAAAACTGTTTTTT.

V gene TRBV10-3 combines with J gene TRBJ2-3; 10 bases are a match to TRBD1. From germline, CDR1 is ENHRY and CDR2 SYGVKD. This CDR3 is built from 15 residues. The ends lost 6 bases at V and 5 bases at J; junction bases unmatched: 8. CDR3 bases: TGTGCCATCAGAGACGAGGACAGGGGGAAAGATACGCAGTATTTT. Translated: CAIRDEDRGKDTQYF.

This clone came up a few times. J is TRBJ2-2 and V is TRBV25-1, with unresolved D. The CDR3 loop spans 13 amino acids. The germline CDR1 and CDR2 sequences are MGHDK and SYGVNS. Trimming took 2 bases from V and 3 from J, leaving 4 bases between them. CDR3 sequence (DNA): TGTGCCAGCAGTGAAAGGGACACCGGGGAGCTGTTTTTT. Its translation is CASSERDTGELFF.

In the case of this clone: Other DNA sequences in the sample encode the same CDR3. This chain uses TRBV5-1 with TRBJ2-3; 10 bases are a match to TRBD2. V gave up 3 bases and J gave up 3 bases; unmatched junction bases: 4. Per germline, CDR1 SGHRS and CDR2 YFSETQ. This CDR3 contains 15 residues. In DNA, the CDR3 is TGCGCCAGCAGCTCCGGACTAGCGGAAACAGATACGCAGTATTTT. Translated: CASSSGLAETDTQYF.